The 4 T cell receptor beta chains below were found in one sample sequenced in a study of blood T cell repertoires in COVID-19. Clones were sequenced by immunoSEQ multiplex PCR, and TCRdb holds only the in-frame ones, with some missing. The table records about 350,000 clones, about 91% of them present only once. Sequenced: peripheral blood. The receptors shown here come from a man aged 30-40 years with COVID-19, enrolled during active disease.

This chain connects TRBV6-1 to TRBJ1-1; no firm D call. There are 14 residues in the CDR3. Germline loops: CDR1 MNHNS, CDR2 SASEGT. V was pared by 1 base and J by 4 bases, with 10 bases between. CDR3 loop: CASSEGQPGTEAFF. CDR3 nucleotides: TGTGCCAGCAGTGAAGGCCAGCCAGGCACTGAAGCTTTCTTT.

This clone was seen only a few times. The chain uses TRBV4-2 and TRBJ2-1, with a tentative D call TRBD2 (6 bases). The germline gives CDR1 LGHNA, CDR2 YNFKEQ. V lost 0 bases, J lost 7 bases, and 19 bases lay in between. This CDR3 region has 17 residues. The CDR3, as DNA: TGTGCCAGCAGCCAAGAAACGCGGCTCAGTGGGGGGAATGAGCAGTTCTTC. Protein: CASSQETRLSGGNEQFF.

The chain recombines TRBV4-1 with TRBJ2-4, with 10 bases lining up with TRBD1. The CDR3 sequence is 14 residues long. Germline trimming cut 1 base from V and 15 bases from J; bases unmatched to any gene: 9. CDR1 and CDR2 (germline): MGHRA, YSYEKL. CDR3 region: CASSQASRTGGMYF. The CDR3 DNA follows: TGCGCCAGCAGCCAAGCGTCAAGGACAGGGGGTATGTACTTC.

J is TRBJ1-5 and V is TRBV6-2 or TRBV6-3; TRBD1 might be the D (6 bases). CDR3 length equals 15 residues. Germline CDR1 and CDR2: MNHEY and SVGEGT. Trimming took 5 bases from V and 5 from J, leaving 16 bases between them. The CDR3 here is CASSDRGGADQPQHF. The CDR3 DNA sequence: TGTGCCAGCAGTGACCGAGGGGGGGCCGATCAGCCCCAGCATTTT.